This TCR beta chain is from a study of blood T cells in healthy people across ages. Study information: Per every two T cells, about one barcoded beta molecule was captured by template switching.

Germline V lookup: CDR1 SGHAT, CDR2 FQNNGV. The CDR3 runs to 14 residues. Deletions cut 5 bases from V and 1 base from J, with 11 bases between. Sample-barcoded 5' priming and a J-beta primer mix drove a second PCR of 7 to 11 cycles. Each cDNA was tagged by a template-switch adaptor containing 12 random nucleotides. Each CDR3 protein gets one entry after TCRdb re-called the 5' RACE reads with MiXCR. This sample carries 650,000 to 700,000 distinct CDR3 sequences, 45% to 60% of them seen once, and the ten largest clones take about 14%. Details on this clonotype: A much larger clone differs from this one at a single base, so this may be a read error.

The sequence derives from a woman aged 80 or older in good health. The chain is built from TRBV11-2 and TRBJ1-2; no definite D call. The sequencing sample was made of blood. The CDR3 loop is CASSGRADNYGYTF. CDR3 bases: TGTGCCAGCAGCGGGAGGGCGGATAACTATGGCTACACCTTC.